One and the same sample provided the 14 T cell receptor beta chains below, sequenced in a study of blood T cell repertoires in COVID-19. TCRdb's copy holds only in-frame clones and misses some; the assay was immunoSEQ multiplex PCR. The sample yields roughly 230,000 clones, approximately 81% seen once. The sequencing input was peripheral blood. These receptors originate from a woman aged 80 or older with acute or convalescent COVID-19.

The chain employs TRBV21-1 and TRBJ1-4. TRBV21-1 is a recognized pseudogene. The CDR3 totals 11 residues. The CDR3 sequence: CASPEIGKLFF. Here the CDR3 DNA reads TGTGCCAGCCCTGAGATTGGAAAACTGTTTTTT.

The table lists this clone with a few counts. CDR3 amino acids: CASSDQLYEQYF. The CDR3 coding sequence is TGTGCCAGCAGTGACCAATTGTACGAGCAGTACTTC. The gene calls are TRBV25-1 and TRBJ2-7; D is unclear. The CDR3 extends over 12 amino acids. V lost 3 bases, J lost 4 bases, and 7 bases lay in between. Germline values: CDR1 MGHDK, CDR2 SYGVNS.

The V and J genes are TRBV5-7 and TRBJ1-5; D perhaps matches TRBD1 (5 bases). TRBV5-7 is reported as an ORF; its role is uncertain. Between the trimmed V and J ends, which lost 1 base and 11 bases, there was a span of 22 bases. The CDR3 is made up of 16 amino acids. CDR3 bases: TGTGCCAGCAGCTTGCGGGGGGTCGCCGGGATTACGGCCCAGCATTTT. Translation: CASSLRGVAGITAQHF.

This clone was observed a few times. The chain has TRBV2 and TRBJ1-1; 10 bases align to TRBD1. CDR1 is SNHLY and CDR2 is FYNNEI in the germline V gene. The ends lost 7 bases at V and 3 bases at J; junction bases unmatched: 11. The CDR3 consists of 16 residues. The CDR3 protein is CASTGDRGRRDTEAFF. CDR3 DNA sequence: TGTGCCAGCACCGGTGACAGGGGGCGCAGGGACACTGAAGCTTTCTTT.

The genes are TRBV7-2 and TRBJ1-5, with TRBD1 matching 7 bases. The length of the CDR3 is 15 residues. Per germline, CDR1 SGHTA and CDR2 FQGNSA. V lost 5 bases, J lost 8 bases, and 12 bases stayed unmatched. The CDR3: CASSIQGPLSEPQHF. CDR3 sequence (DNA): TGTGCCAGCAGCATACAGGGGCCCCTCTCCGAGCCCCAGCATTTT. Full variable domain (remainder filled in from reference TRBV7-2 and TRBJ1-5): GAGVSQSPSNKVTEKGKDVELRCDPISGHTALYWYRQSLGQGLEFLIYFQGNSAPDKSGLPSDRFSAERTGGSVSTLTIQRTQQEDSAVYLCASSIQGPLSEPQHFGDGTRLSIL.

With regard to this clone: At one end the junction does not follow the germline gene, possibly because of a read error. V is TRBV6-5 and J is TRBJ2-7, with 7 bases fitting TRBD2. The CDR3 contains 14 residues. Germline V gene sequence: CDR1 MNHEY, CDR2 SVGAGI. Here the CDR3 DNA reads TGTGCCAGCAAGGAGGGCGGGAGCTCCCACGAGCAGTACTTC. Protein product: CASKEGGSSHEQYF.

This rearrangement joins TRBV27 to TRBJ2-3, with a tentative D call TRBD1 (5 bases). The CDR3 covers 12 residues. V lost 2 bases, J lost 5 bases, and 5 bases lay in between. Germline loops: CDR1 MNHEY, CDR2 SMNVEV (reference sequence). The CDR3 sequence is CASSLRGDTQYF. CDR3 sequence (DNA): TGTGCCAGCAGTTTAAGGGGAGATACGCAGTATTTT.

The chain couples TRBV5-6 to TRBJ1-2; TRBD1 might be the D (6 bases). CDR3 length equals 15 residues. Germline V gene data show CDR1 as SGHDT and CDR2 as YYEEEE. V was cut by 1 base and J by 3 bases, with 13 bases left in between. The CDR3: CASSLFPGTHYGYTF. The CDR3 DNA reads TGTGCCAGCAGCTTGTTTCCGGGGACACACTATGGCTACACCTTC.

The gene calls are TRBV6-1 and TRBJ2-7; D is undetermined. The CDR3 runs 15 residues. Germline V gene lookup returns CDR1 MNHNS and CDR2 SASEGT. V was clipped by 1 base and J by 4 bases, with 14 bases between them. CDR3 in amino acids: CASSEGDPPRYEQYF. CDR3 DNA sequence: TGTGCCAGCAGTGAAGGAGATCCTCCCCGGTACGAGCAGTACTTC.

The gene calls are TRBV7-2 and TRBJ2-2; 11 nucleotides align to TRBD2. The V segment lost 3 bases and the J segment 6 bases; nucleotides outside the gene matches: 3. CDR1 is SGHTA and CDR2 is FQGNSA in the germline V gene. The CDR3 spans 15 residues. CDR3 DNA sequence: TGTGCCAGCAGCTTCCTACTAGCGGGGGCCGGGGAGCTGTTTTTT. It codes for CASSFLLAGAGELFF.

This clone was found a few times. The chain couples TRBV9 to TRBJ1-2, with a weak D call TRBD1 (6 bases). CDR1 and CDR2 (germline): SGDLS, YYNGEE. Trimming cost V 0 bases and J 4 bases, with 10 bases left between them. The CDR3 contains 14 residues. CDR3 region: CASSVDGTSYGYTF. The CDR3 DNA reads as TGTGCCAGCAGCGTAGACGGGACATCCTATGGCTACACCTTC.

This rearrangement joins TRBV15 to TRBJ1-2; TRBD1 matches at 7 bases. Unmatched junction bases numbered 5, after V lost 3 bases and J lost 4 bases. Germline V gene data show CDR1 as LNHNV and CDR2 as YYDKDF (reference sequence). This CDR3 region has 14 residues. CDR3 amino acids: CATSRTTGTYGYTF. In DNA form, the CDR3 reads TGTGCCACCAGCAGGACGACAGGGACCTATGGCTACACCTTC. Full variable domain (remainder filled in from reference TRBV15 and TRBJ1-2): DAMVIQNPRYQVTQFGKPVTLSCSQTLNHNVMYWYQQKSSQAPKLLFHYYDKDFNNEADTPDNFQSRRPNTSFCFLDIRSPGLGDTAMYLCATSRTTGTYGYTFGSGTRLTVV.

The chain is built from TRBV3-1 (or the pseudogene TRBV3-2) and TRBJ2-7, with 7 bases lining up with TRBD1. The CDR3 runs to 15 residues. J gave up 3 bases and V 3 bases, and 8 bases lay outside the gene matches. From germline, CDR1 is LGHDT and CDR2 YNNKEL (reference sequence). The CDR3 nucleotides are TGTGCCAGCAGCCAGGGCGCGACAGGGTTCTACGAGCAGTACTTC. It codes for CASSQGATGFYEQYF.

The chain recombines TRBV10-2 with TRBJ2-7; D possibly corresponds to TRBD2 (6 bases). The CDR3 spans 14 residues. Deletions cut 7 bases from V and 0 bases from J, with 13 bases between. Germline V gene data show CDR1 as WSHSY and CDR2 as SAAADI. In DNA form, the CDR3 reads TGCGCCAGCAATAGGGACGGGAGCTCCTACGAGCAGTACTTC. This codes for CASNRDGSSYEQYF.